These T cell receptor beta chains were read from a single sample in a study of blood T cells in healthy people across ages. MiXCR, run by TCRdb on the 5' RACE reads, gives a single entry per CDR3 protein. The sample holds about 1.1 million distinct CDR3 sequences, around two fifths seen once. Sequencing used blood. Receptors originate from a man younger than 35 in good health. CDR3s include the opening cysteine and the closing phenylalanine or tryptophan. D genes are given only for firm matches. Part of the rows lack a size; the others show once, few, many or a class for expanded clones.

j_call: TRBJ1-5
v_call: TRBV20-1
clone_size: -
d_call: TRBD1
cdr3_nt: TGCAGTGCGAGACAGGGCTTTCTATACAATCAGCCCCAGCATTTT
cdr3_aa: CSARQGFLYNQPQHF

j_call: TRBJ2-7
v_call: TRBV5-1
clone_size: -
d_call: -
cdr3_nt: TGCGCCAGCAGCTCACTCGCTATGCGCTCCTACAATGAGCAGTACTTC
cdr3_aa: CASSSLAMRSYNEQYF

j_call: TRBJ1-1
v_call: TRBV14
clone_size: -
d_call: -
cdr3_nt: TGTGCCAGCAGCCAGAGGGGGGGCCGGCGAACTGAAGCTTTCTTT
cdr3_aa: CASSQRGGRRTEAFF

j_call: TRBJ2-3
v_call: TRBV15
clone_size: -
d_call: -
cdr3_nt: TGTGCCACCAGAAGGGGGGCCACAGATACGCAGTATTTT
cdr3_aa: CATRRGATDTQYF

j_call: TRBJ1-2
v_call: TRBV3-1
clone_size: few
d_call: -
cdr3_nt: TGTGCCAGCAGCCATTCCTCCAACCAGGGGAACTATGGCTACACCTTC
cdr3_aa: CASSHSSNQGNYGYTF

j_call: TRBJ1-4
v_call: TRBV7-9
clone_size: -
d_call: TRBD1
cdr3_nt: TGTGCCAGCAGCTTAGAGACAGGGGAGAATGAAAAACTGTTTTTT
cdr3_aa: CASSLETGENEKLFF

j_call: TRBJ1-4
v_call: TRBV28
clone_size: few
d_call: -
cdr3_nt: TGTGCCAGCAGTTACGAGGTTGGGGGATTCGATGAAAAACTGTTTTTT
cdr3_aa: CASSYEVGGFDEKLFF

j_call: TRBJ1-1
v_call: TRBV5-1
clone_size: -
d_call: -
cdr3_nt: TGCGCCCGCAGACCGACAAGAGGAGGGGGCACTGAAGCTTTCTTT
cdr3_aa: CARRPTRGGGTEAFF

j_call: TRBJ2-7
v_call: TRBV6-2/TRBV6-3
clone_size: -
d_call: -
cdr3_nt: TGTGCCAGCAGCCAACCAGGAGAGTACGAGCAGTACTTC
cdr3_aa: CASSQPGEYEQYF

j_call: TRBJ1-2
v_call: TRBV12-3/TRBV12-4
clone_size: few
d_call: TRBD1
cdr3_nt: TGTGCCAGCACCACCGACAGGGGGCCCTATGGCTACACCTTC
cdr3_aa: CASTTDRGPYGYTF

j_call: TRBJ1-2
v_call: TRBV3-1
clone_size: -
d_call: -
cdr3_nt: TGTGCCAGCAGCCAAGGAATTAACGCGGGCTATGGCTACACCTTC
cdr3_aa: CASSQGINAGYGYTF

j_call: TRBJ2-2
v_call: TRBV9
clone_size: -
d_call: TRBD1
cdr3_nt: TGTGCCAGCAGCCCGGGACAGGGTACGGCCGGGGAGCTGTTTTTT
cdr3_aa: CASSPGQGTAGELFF

j_call: TRBJ2-1
v_call: TRBV4-2
clone_size: few
d_call: TRBD2
cdr3_nt: TGTGCCAGCAGCCCTCCGGCTAGCGGGGGAACTCAGGGGGAGTTCTTC
cdr3_aa: CASSPPASGGTQGEFF

j_call: TRBJ2-7
v_call: TRBV6-2/TRBV6-3
clone_size: -
d_call: -
cdr3_nt: TGTGCCAGCAGGACCCTCTACGAGCAGTACTTC
cdr3_aa: CASRTLYEQYF

j_call: TRBJ1-2
v_call: TRBV28
clone_size: few
d_call: -
cdr3_nt: TGTGCCAGCGACGGGGGCTCGGCGTTAGGGTATGGCTACACCTTC
cdr3_aa: CASDGGSALGYGYTF